This entry features one T cell receptor beta chain sequence. Its antigen remains undetermined. Sequencing was carried out with a NextSeq 550. The Human TCR Profiling Kit (MiLaboratory) was used to make UMI-labeled 5' RACE TRB cDNA libraries. cDNA synthesis used the entire amount of extracted RNA, and PCR amplification then used the entire amount of cDNA produced. Libraries were prepared in parallel with an identical number of PCR cycles. In the paper's pipeline: With a minimum of two reads required per UMI, MIGEC and MiXCR pulled out about 50,000 +/- 9,200 unique UMI-labeled TRB cDNA molecules from each library. On average, 40,000 +/- 10,000 functional in-frame TRB CDR3 nucleotide clonotypes lacking stop codons were found per library. After downsampling to 5000 UMI-labeled TRB molecules per sample, diversity metrics, including normalized Shannon-Wiener and Chao1, were computed in VDJtools. For the central five CDR3 residues, VDJtools calculated physicochemical properties weighted by clonotype size, namely interaction energy, strength, volume and Kidera factor 4. Reprocessed by TCRdb, the reads give a single entry per CDR3 protein sequence, without DNA. These V and J calls originate from TCRdb's pipeline instead of the authors' own analysis. For this sample, the table gives tens of thousands of distinct CDR3 sequences. The top ten clones comprise around 0.75% of the sample.

For each CD8+ T cell subset, flow sorting was done in triplicate, and a few hundred thousand cells per subset went directly into RLT lysis buffer. To keep memory contaminants out, a stringent definition of naive CD8+ T cells was applied: CD45RO-CCR7+CD27+CD95-. Peripheral blood mononuclear cells were isolated from buffy coats using standard density gradient centrifugation. Naive CXCR3-negative and CXCR3-positive CD8+ T cells were flow-sorted using a FACSAria III. Total RNA was extracted from sorted cells using an RNeasy Mini Kit. The source of the sample is a study of CXCR3-negative and CXCR3-positive naive CD8 T cells (dated by TCRdb to the late 2010s). Study-level background: In total, about 135 million TRB reads were obtained, corresponding to roughly 1.5 +/- 0.3 million reads per library. The TRBV-TRBJ cluster analysis covered naive subsets from roughly 5 donors and memory cells from 3 donors. The diversity and physicochemical repertoire analyses included more than nine donors pooled from two independent experiments. The paper as a whole reports these results and caveats: TRB CDR3s from CXCR3-positive naive cells showed higher hydrophobicity (lower Kidera factor 4), lower energy, and higher strength and volume indices than CXCR3-negative naive cells. CXCR3 expression partially decreased after cryopreservation, so most assays used freshly isolated PBMCs. Surface CD5, linked to self-reactivity in mice, was comparable between naive subsets; TCR interaction strength was therefore also inferred from TRB CDR3 physicochemical properties. Both naive subsets had comparably high repertoire diversity, while memory CD8+ T cells had much lower repertoire diversity. TRBV-TRBJ usage was similar between naive CXCR3-negative and CXCR3-positive cells from the same donor, while memory cells showed distinct patterns.

This receptor was taken from a human donor in good health. Some clones in this sample may be carry-over from other donors' samples. The sequencing input was naive CXCR3+ CD8+ T cells from blood. The meaning of the sample's cell subset or site label: CD45RO-CCR7+CD27+CD95- naive CD8+ T cells expressing CXCR3 (TNR3+).

The CDR3 here reads CASTQNPTGPQETQYF. Recombination joined TRBV28 with TRBJ2-5; TCRdb's D call, TRBD1, is unchecked because there is no DNA. As encoded in the germline V gene, CDR1 is MDHEN while CDR2 is SYDVKM. From the cysteine up to the phenylalanine, the CDR3 has a length of 16 residues. The DNA is not on file. Beyond the CDR3, the reference TRBV28 and TRBJ2-5 genes provide the residues; the full variable domain reads: DVKVTQSSRYLVKRTGEKVFLECVQDMDHENMFWYRQDPGLGLRLIYFSYDVKMKEKGDIPEGYSVSREKKERFSLILESASTNQTSMYLCASTQNPTGPQETQYFGPGTRLLVL.